This T cell receptor (beta chain) was observed in a study of blood T cell repertoires in COVID-19. This CDR3 comprises 13 residues. Per the germline V gene, CDR1 is SQVTM and CDR2 is ANQGSEA. The V end lost 0 bases, the J end lost 8 bases, and 13 bases lay between the germline ends. Original data processing: From reference gene primer amplification, estimates of nucleated cell counts were derived. Generated by immunoSEQ multiplex PCR, the TCRdb table keeps only in-frame clones and is missing some. V and J calls and clone size are copied from that table; D and trimming were computed from the DNA. Among about 20,000 clones, more than 85% were seen once, and the ten largest hold 6% to 8%. In this sample, this clone turned up once.

The gene calls are TRBV29-1 and TRBJ1-2; a possible D gene is TRBD1 (5 bases). The origin of this receptor is a man between 65 and 79 years old with active COVID-19. The sample consisted of peripheral blood. The CDR3, as DNA: TGCAGCGTTGAAGATTACAGGCAACAGGGCTACACCTTC. Protein product: CSVEDYRQQGYTF.